These T cell receptor beta chains were read from a single sample in a study of CD8+ T cells in alopecia areata. Some clones are missing from TCRdb's copy, which holds only in-frame ones; the method was immunoSEQ multiplex PCR. The sample carries tens of thousands of clones, about two thirds recorded once. Sequenced: NKG2D-high CD8+ T cells sorted from blood. The receptor set was obtained from a human donor with alopecia areata. Each CDR3 is given without its conserved first and last residue. Each record gives: J gene, V gene, CDR3 protein.

>TRBJ2-7|TRBV27
ASQSRGRFYEQY
>TRBJ2-1|TRBV30
AWSLSGSGPYNEQF
>TRBJ1-2|TRBV4-1
ASSQVQGANYGYT
>TRBJ2-1|TRBV5-1
ASSLTLQGARDNEQF
>TRBJ2-2|TRBV2
ASSEVGRQGHTGELF
>TRBJ2-7|TRBV4-1
ASSQATSGTYEQY
>TRBJ2-7|TRBV7-9
ASSLNYGVYEQY
>TRBJ1-1|TRBV2
ASSPRDPRRAF
>TRBJ2-7|TRBV30
AWCPSGRHEQY
>TRBJ2-1|TRBV5-1
ATTPDRGEYNEQF
>TRBJ2-5|TRBV7-7
ASSSTSRETQY
>TRBJ2-5|TRBV18
ASSPRKAQGAEETQY
>TRBJ2-3|TRBV12-5
ASGLEVGNTDTQY
>TRBJ2-1|TRBV13
ASSLVSGSEQF
>TRBJ2-7|TRBV30
AWSAGTSGNEQY
>TRBJ2-7|TRBV7-9
ASSLAGGEQY
>TRBJ2-7|TRBV4-3
ASSQGFDYEQY
>TRBJ2-7|TRBV4-3
ASSQDWDEQY
>TRBJ1-2|TRBV27
ASSSLGQGLGGYT